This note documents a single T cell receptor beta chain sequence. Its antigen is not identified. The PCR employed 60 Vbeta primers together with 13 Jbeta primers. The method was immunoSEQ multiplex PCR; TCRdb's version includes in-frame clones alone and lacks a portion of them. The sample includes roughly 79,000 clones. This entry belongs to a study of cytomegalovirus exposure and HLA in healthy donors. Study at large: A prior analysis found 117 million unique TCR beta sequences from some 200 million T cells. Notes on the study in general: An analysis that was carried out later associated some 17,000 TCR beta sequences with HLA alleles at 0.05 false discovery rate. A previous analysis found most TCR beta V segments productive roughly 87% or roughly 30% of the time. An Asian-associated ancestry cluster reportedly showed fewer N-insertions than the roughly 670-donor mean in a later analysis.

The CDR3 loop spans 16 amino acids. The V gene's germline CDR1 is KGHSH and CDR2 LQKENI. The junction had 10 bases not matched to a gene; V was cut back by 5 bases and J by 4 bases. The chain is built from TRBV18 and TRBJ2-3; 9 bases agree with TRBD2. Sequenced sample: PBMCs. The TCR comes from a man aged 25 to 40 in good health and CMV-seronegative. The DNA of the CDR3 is TGTGCCAGCTCAGCAATAGCGGGAGAGGAGTCAGATACGCAGTATTTT. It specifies CASSAIAGEESDTQYF.